This T cell receptor (beta chain) originates from a study of blood T cell repertoires in COVID-19. Study in general: Spain, Italy and the United States supplied samples that represented acute and convalescent COVID-19. T cells, B-cell-depleted T cells, or PBMCs supplied cDNA or gDNA.

As processed by the authors: Nucleated cell counts were estimated from reference gene primer amplification. Some clones are missing from TCRdb's copy, which holds only in-frame ones; the method was immunoSEQ multiplex PCR. V and J calls and clone size are given by that table; D and trimming were obtained from the DNA. The sample records a few hundred thousand clones, about 80% being singletons. This CDR3 has 14 residues. The trim removed 1 base at V and 3 bases at J, leaving 3 bases unmatched. Germline values: CDR1 SEHNR, CDR2 FQNEAQ (reference sequence). This clonotype was obtained from a woman aged 80 or over with acute or convalescent COVID-19. The material sequenced was peripheral blood. The gene calls are TRBV7-9 and TRBJ2-7; 7 bases match TRBD1. The CDR3 DNA follows: TGTGCCAGCAGCTTAGAGCACAGGGGCTACGAGCAGTACTTC. Translated: CASSLEHRGYEQYF.